Sequencing of this T cell receptor beta chain was carried out in a study of Ad26.COV2.S vaccination and SARS-CoV-2 variants. Overall study: In the study, Ad26.COV2.S was injected intramuscularly once, or twice 56 days apart. Study results and limitations: TCR breadth and depth estimates may have understated total T cell responses.

On this clone itself: Its target is not known.

The V and J ends lost 0 bases and 1 base, in that order; junction bases with no gene match: 7. CDR3 length equals 18 residues. CDR1 and CDR2 from the germline V gene are SGHRS and YFSETQ. Noted treatment: around 19 received Ad26.COV2.S at low or high dose, single or two shots; a few received placebo; per-sample allocation not given. Collection of the samples took place on day 63 after the first injection of vaccine or placebo. In Boston, the donor was an adult between 18-55 years of age. Vaccination employed an Ad26 vector expressing the Wuhan-strain SARS-CoV-2 spike. Method: immunoSEQ multiplex PCR; TCRdb's copy keeps in-frame clones and lacks some. Here the sample spans approximately 410,000 clones, about 92% being singletons.

This sample comprised peripheral blood, obtained in a trial of Ad26.COV2.S vaccine versus placebo. V and J are TRBV5-1 and TRBJ1-1; the match to TRBD1 covers 12 bases. The sequence was obtained from a person between 18 and 60 years old who received the Ad26.COV2.S COVID-19 vaccine or a placebo. CDR3 DNA sequence: TGCGCCAGCAGCTTGGGGACCGGGACAGGGGGCCGGAACACTGAAGCTTTCTTT. This gives the protein CASSLGTGTGGRNTEAFF.